These 19 T cell receptor beta chains originate from one sample sequenced in a study of T cell responses to AZD1222 COVID-19 vaccine. Sequencing was performed with immunoSEQ multiplex PCR; in TCRdb, only in-frame clones are kept and a portion is missing. The table lists around 100,000 clones, 70% to 90% of them singletons, with under 3% in the top ten. This material consisted of peripheral blood, taken 28 days after the second AZD1222 dose. Receptors originate from an adult who received the AZD1222 COVID-19 vaccine.

The rearrangement links TRBV7-9 to TRBJ1-2; D not resolved. Trimming took off 1 base at V and 0 bases at J, with 9 bases between the two ends. CDR1 and CDR2 (germline): SEHNR, FQNEAQ (reference sequence). This CDR3 contains 15 residues. The CDR3 sequence is CASSLGQPANYGYTF. DNA of the CDR3: TGTGCCAGCAGCTTAGGCCAGCCTGCTAACTATGGCTACACCTTC.

V usage is TRBV5-1 and J usage is TRBJ2-7, with 7 bases lining up with TRBD1. Per the germline V gene, CDR1 is SGHRS and CDR2 is YFSETQ. After removal of 1 base from V and 2 bases from J, the junction contained 3 bases not matched to a gene. The CDR3 spans 14 residues. The CDR3 protein is CASSLTGTAYEQYF. The CDR3 nucleotides read TGCGCCAGCAGCTTGACCGGGACAGCCTACGAGCAGTACTTC.

The chain combines TRBV7-6 with TRBJ1-6; 10 nucleotides align to TRBD1. Per the germline V gene, CDR1 is SGHVS and CDR2 is FNYEAQ. V was pared by 4 bases and J by 7 bases, with 7 bases of the junction left unmatched. This CDR3 has 16 amino acids. CDR3 coding DNA: TGTGCCAGCAGCTCACATACGGACAGGGGGAATTCACCCCTCCACTTT. Translating it yields CASSSHTDRGNSPLHF.

The chain links TRBV5-4 to TRBJ1-3; the match to TRBD1 covers 7 bases. CDR1 is SGHNT, CDR2 YYREEE, per germline (reference sequence). Trimming took 0 bases from V and 4 from J; bases not matched to a gene: 1. This CDR3 region has 14 residues. CDR3 in amino acids: CASSLEGQGNTIYF. The CDR3 region has the DNA TGTGCCAGCAGCTTGGAGGGACAGGGAAACACCATATATTTT.

The CDR3 DNA follows: TGTGCCAGCAGTCCTTTAACAGGGGGGGGAGCTTTCTTT. It yields the protein CASSPLTGGGAFF. The rearrangement joins TRBV6-5 to TRBJ1-1, with 8 bases lining up with TRBD1. Trimming at V came to 5 bases and at J to 10 bases, leaving 9 bases not matched to a gene. Germline V gene data show CDR1 as MNHEY and CDR2 as SVGAGI. The CDR3 totals 13 residues.

V gene TRBV29-1 combines with J gene TRBJ2-3; 8 bases are shared with TRBD2. Trimming removed 1 base from V and 3 bases from J; junction bases left unmatched: 3. This CDR3 is built from 14 residues. Germline V gene lookup returns CDR1 SQVTM and CDR2 ANQGSEA. CDR3 sequence reads: CSVEVGRATDTQYF. DNA for the CDR3: TGCAGCGTTGAAGTCGGGAGGGCGACAGATACGCAGTATTTT.

V is TRBV18 and J is TRBJ1-5, with D uncertain. The CDR3 extends over 16 amino acids. Trimming shortened V by 4 bases and J by 2 bases, and 15 bases separated the two germline ends. Germline CDR1 is KGHSH and CDR2 is LQKENI. CDR3 sequence: CASSLTSTPGNQPQHF. The CDR3 DNA is TGTGCCAGCTCACTAACCTCGACTCCGGGCAATCAGCCCCAGCATTTT.

V is TRBV9 and J is TRBJ1-5; D is unresolved. CDR3 length: 14 residues. Germline values: CDR1 SGDLS, CDR2 YYNGEE. The ends were cut back, 0 bases at V and 0 bases at J, with 4 bases in the middle. CDR3 in DNA: TGTGCCAGCAGCGTAGGTAATAGCAATCAGCCCCAGCATTTT. It translates to CASSVGNSNQPQHF.

The chain has TRBV4-1 and TRBJ2-7, with D unclear. This CDR3 is built from 14 residues. V was pared by 1 base and J by 2 bases, with 9 bases between. The germline V gene has CDR1 MGHRA and CDR2 YSYEKL. CDR3 loop: CASSQGGNTYEQYF. The DNA for the CDR3 is TGCGCCAGCAGCCAAGGGGGTAATACCTACGAGCAGTACTTC.

The genes are TRBV15 and TRBJ2-5; TRBD2 matches 11 bases. Germline V gives CDR1 LNHNV, CDR2 YYDKDF (reference sequence). J lost 5 bases, V lost 2 bases, and 4 bases had no gene match. CDR3 length: 15 amino acids. The chain's CDR3 is CATSRPTSGIETQYF. The DNA of the CDR3 is TGTGCCACCAGCAGACCGACTAGCGGGATTGAGACCCAGTACTTC.

A single count supports this clone. The gene calls are TRBV6-1 and TRBJ1-2, with 8 bases matching TRBD1. This CDR3 contains 14 residues. The ends lost 3 bases at V and 4 bases at J; junction bases unmatched: 4. From germline, CDR1 is MNHNS and CDR2 SASEGT. This CDR3 reads CASSDFTGGYGYTF. In DNA form, the CDR3 reads TGTGCCAGCAGTGATTTTACAGGGGGCTATGGCTACACCTTC.

The chain employs TRBV5-4 and TRBJ2-5, with D possibly matching TRBD1 (6 bases). Deletions cut 3 bases from V and 6 bases from J, with 15 bases between. CDR3 length equals 14 residues. The germline gives CDR1 SGHNT, CDR2 YYREEE (reference sequence). The CDR3 nucleotides read TGTGCCAGCAGCTCCTTCCAGGGGTCGAAGACCCAGTACTTC. Its translation is CASSSFQGSKTQYF.

The chain uses TRBV7-9 and TRBJ2-1; 12 bases map to TRBD2. Trimming took 4 bases from V and 5 from J; bases not matched to a gene: 3. The CDR3 extends over 15 amino acids. Germline V gene lookup returns CDR1 SEHNR and CDR2 FQNEAQ (reference sequence). The CDR3 here is CASSSSGRGNNEQFF. Written as DNA, the CDR3 is TGTGCCAGCAGCTCTAGCGGGAGGGGGAACAATGAGCAGTTCTTC. Looking up the rest from reference TRBV7-9 and TRBJ2-1 gives the full variable domain: DTGVSQNPRHKITKRGQNVTFRCDPISEHNRLYWYRQTLGQGPEFLTYFQNEAQLEKSRLLSDRFSAERPKGSFSTLEIQRTEQGDSAMYLCASSSSGRGNNEQFFGPGTRLTVL.

The J gene is TRBJ1-6, the V gene TRBV7-6; a weak D match, TRBD1 (5 bases). The germline V and J ends were trimmed by 3 bases and 9 bases, with 12 bases remaining between them. CDR3 length: 14 amino acids. Per the germline V gene, CDR1 is SGHVS and CDR2 is FNYEAQ. This CDR3 is CASSLQGGSSPLHF. Here the CDR3 DNA reads TGTGCCAGCAGCTTGCAGGGTGGTAGTTCACCCCTCCACTTT.

The J gene is TRBJ1-6, the V gene TRBV25-1; no reliable D call. CDR1 and CDR2 from the germline V gene are MGHDK and SYGVNS. The CDR3 sequence is 17 residues long. Between the trimmed V and J ends, which lost 3 bases and 0 bases, there was a span of 12 bases. CDR3 nucleotide sequence: TGTGCCAGCAGTGACCCCCCTACAAGCTCCTATAATTCACCCCTCCACTTT. This encodes CASSDPPTSSYNSPLHF.

The chain recombines TRBV28 with TRBJ1-5; a weak D match, TRBD1 (5 bases). The germline gives CDR1 MDHEN, CDR2 SYDVKM. V was cut by 4 bases and J by 4 bases, with 5 bases left in between. The CDR3 loop spans 12 amino acids. This chain's CDR3 is CASSWGNQPQHF. For the CDR3, the DNA is TGTGCCAGCAGTTGGGGGAATCAGCCCCAGCATTTT.

This chain links TRBV11-3 with TRBJ1-3; a weak D match, TRBD1 (6 bases). Germline V gene data show CDR1 as SGHNT and CDR2 as YENEEA. V lost 0 bases and J 4 bases, leaving 10 bases between the germline ends. The CDR3 sequence is 15 residues long. CDR3 in amino acids: CASSLDGGEGNTIYF. DNA of the CDR3: TGTGCCAGCAGCTTAGACGGGGGCGAAGGAAACACCATATATTTT.

The rearrangement links TRBV10-3 to TRBJ1-4, with 9 bases aligning to TRBD1. This CDR3 has 16 amino acids. V shed 5 bases, J shed 5 bases, and the junction held 9 bases outside the gene matches. Germline lookup yields CDR1 ENHRY and CDR2 SYGVKD. The CDR3 here is CAISPSIGTGNEKLFF. CDR3 nucleotides: TGTGCCATCAGTCCTTCGATAGGGACAGGGAATGAAAAACTGTTTTTT.

V and J are TRBV2 and TRBJ2-5, with 8 bases fitting TRBD2. V lost 5 bases and J lost 3; bases outside the gene matches: 5. Per the germline V gene, CDR1 is SNHLY and CDR2 is FYNNEI. CDR3 length equals 14 residues. Here the CDR3 DNA reads TGTGCCAGCAGTAAAGACGGGGGGGAAGAGACCCAGTACTTC. It codes for CASSKDGGEETQYF.